This T cell receptor beta chain was retrieved from a study of shared clonotypes between healthy human individuals. Notes on this clone: The antigen is undetermined.

The CDR3 consists of 14 residues. V was cut by 0 bases and J by 6 bases, with 12 bases left in between. Germline values: CDR1 MNHEY, CDR2 SVGAGI. Data came from immunoSEQ multiplex PCR; TCRdb stores just in-frame clones and leaves some out. The table includes approximately 700,000 clones, less than 80% detected once. Study-level points and caveats: Shared clonotypes: roughly 4.5% naive CD4, around 3.4% naive CD8, around 2.4% memory CD4, under 0.5% memory CD8. The study sampled only blood, and tissue repertoires likely differ.

The sequenced material came from memory CD4+ T cells sorted from blood. Noted subset: CD45RA-negative fraction. The rearrangement uses TRBV6-5 and TRBJ2-7; no clear D. This receptor was obtained from a woman in her 30s in good health. Here the CDR3 reads CASSYSTFGSEQYF. The CDR3 DNA sequence: TGTGCCAGCAGTTACTCGACGTTTGGGTCCGAGCAGTACTTC.